This T cell receptor beta chain was captured in a study of blood T cell dynamics during melanoma immunotherapy. The V gene's germline CDR1 is SGHNT and CDR2 YYREEE (reference sequence). This CDR3 is built from 17 residues. V lost 1 base and J lost 2; bases outside the gene matches: 6. This clone showed up just once. The protocol was immunoSEQ multiplex PCR, while the TCRdb copy is restricted to in-frame clones and leaves out a portion. In the table there are approximately 9,700 clones, about 88% of which are singletons. Stated time point: pre-treatment baseline. This specimen consisted of blood, obtained from a patient treated with checkpoint blockade. The chain is built from TRBV5-4 and TRBJ2-5; 12 positions agree with TRBD2. The clonotype originates from a human donor with melanoma. The CDR3 loop is CASSLTRLAGVQETQYF. As DNA, the CDR3 is TGTGCCAGCAGCTTGACGCGACTAGCGGGGGTTCAAGAGACCCAGTACTTC.